One and the same sample provided the 8 T cell receptor beta chains below, sequenced in a study of blood T cell repertoires in COVID-19. The table came from immunoSEQ multiplex PCR; TCRdb's copy has only in-frame clones and leaves some out. The sample includes about 300,000 clones, 87% of them seen just once. The sample consisted of peripheral blood. The receptors come from a man aged 18-30 years with active or convalescent COVID-19.

The rearrangement uses TRBV28 and TRBJ1-1; the D is unclear. This CDR3 is built from 11 residues. Germline V CDR1 and CDR2: MDHEN, SYDVKM. Trimming took off 10 bases at V and 11 bases at J, with 17 bases between the two ends. The CDR3 DNA reads TGTGCCATCCTCTCCGGGGTTTCGGCTTTCTTT. It encodes CAILSGVSAFF.

The J gene is TRBJ2-1, the V gene TRBV9, with 8 bases that match TRBD2. The junction had 2 bases not matched to a gene; V was cut back by 3 bases and J by 3 bases. This CDR3 region has 14 residues. Germline CDR1 is SGDLS and CDR2 is YYNGEE. The CDR3 spells CASSASGFYNEQFF. The CDR3 DNA is TGTGCCAGCAGCGCTAGCGGGTTCTACAATGAGCAGTTCTTC.

The V gene is TRBV13, the J gene TRBJ2-3, with 9 bases matching TRBD2. V shed 3 bases and J 0 bases; nucleotides not matched to a gene: 4. Germline CDR1 is PRHDT and CDR2 is FYEKMQ (reference sequence). This CDR3 contains 16 residues. CDR3 residues: CASSFALAGSTDTQYF. The DNA for the CDR3 is TGTGCCAGCAGCTTTGCTCTAGCGGGGAGCACAGATACGCAGTATTTT.

The J gene is TRBJ2-5, the V gene TRBV28, with TRBD2 matching over 7 bases. V shed 5 bases and J 0 bases; nucleotides not matched to a gene: 6. Germline V gene data show CDR1 as MDHEN and CDR2 as SYDVKM. The CDR3 totals 15 residues. The CDR3 loop reads CASSKRDYYQETQYF. The CDR3 coding sequence is TGTGCCAGCAGTAAACGGGACTATTACCAAGAGACCCAGTACTTC. The entire variable domain, with the rest obtained from reference TRBV28 and TRBJ2-5, is as follows: DVKVTQSSRYLVKRTGEKVFLECVQDMDHENMFWYRQDPGLGLRLIYFSYDVKMKEKGDIPEGYSVSREKKERFSLILESASTNQTSMYLCASSKRDYYQETQYFGPGTRLLVL.

This clone came up once. The chain is built from TRBV19 and TRBJ2-1; 9 bases fit TRBD2. The CDR3 contains 15 residues. After removal of 3 bases from V and 5 bases from J, the junction contained 5 bases not matched to a gene. Looked up from germline, CDR1 is LNHDA and CDR2 is SQIVND (reference sequence). This CDR3 reads CASSIPGTSNNEQFF. The DNA for the CDR3 is TGTGCCAGTAGTATTCCCGGGACTAGCAACAATGAGCAGTTCTTC.

The chain combines TRBV6-2 or TRBV6-3 with TRBJ1-2; the match to TRBD1 covers 8 bases. CDR1 and CDR2 from the germline V gene are MNHEY and SVGEGT. This CDR3 spans 14 amino acids. J was trimmed by 4 bases and V by 5 bases; bases with no gene match: 6. CDR3 protein: CASSAYGTGYGYTF. The CDR3 DNA follows: TGTGCCAGCAGTGCATATGGGACAGGCTATGGCTACACCTTC.

The V and J genes are TRBV7-3 and TRBJ2-2, with 8 bases matching TRBD2. The CDR3 spans 15 residues. Germline V lookup: CDR1 SGHTA, CDR2 FQGTGA. V lost 3 bases to trimming and J lost 4 bases; unmatched junction nucleotides: 4. In nucleotides, the CDR3 is TGTGCCAGCAGCTTGCTAGCGGGTTCCACCGGGGAGCTGTTTTTT. This translates into CASSLLAGSTGELFF. Based on the CDR3 plus reference TRBV7-3 and TRBJ2-2, the full variable domain is GAGVSQTPSNKVTEKGKYVELRCDPISGHTALYWYRQSLGQGPEFLIYFQGTGAADDSGLPNDRFFAVRPEGSVSTLKIQRTERGDSAVYLCASSLLAGSTGELFFGEGSRLTVL.

J is TRBJ2-7 and V is TRBV10-2; the match to TRBD1 covers 9 bases. V shed 3 bases and J 11 bases; nucleotides not matched to a gene: 2. There are 11 residues in the CDR3. Germline V gives CDR1 WSHSY, CDR2 SAAADI. The CDR3 DNA follows: TGCGCCAGCAGTGACGGGACAGGGAAGTACTTC. Translated: CASSDGTGKYF.